Listed below are T cell receptor beta chains from one sample, sequenced in a study of T cell responses to AZD1222 COVID-19 vaccine. Only in-frame clones appear in the TCRdb table, and some are missing; sequencing was by immunoSEQ multiplex PCR. The table records 150,000 to 200,000 clones, around 90% of them present only once. Sequencing was performed on peripheral blood, taken 28 days after the second AZD1222 dose. These receptors were taken from an adult who received the AZD1222 COVID-19 vaccine. The CDR3 runs from the conserved cysteine through the conserved F or W. D genes are given only for firm matches.

14	TRBV7-8	TRBJ2-7	TRBD2	CASRYGLGGTEQYF
13	TRBV12-3/TRBV12-4	TRBJ1-1	-	CASIATGGAEAFF
17	TRBV7-6	TRBJ1-3	-	CASSSAGGGTSGNTIYF
16	TRBV19	TRBJ2-1	TRBD2	CASSLGLAGGQNEQFF
15	TRBV6-2/TRBV6-3	TRBJ1-6	-	CASSYSSGLNSPLHF
15	TRBV11-3	TRBJ1-2	-	CASSLVLQELYGYTF
15	TRBV24-1	TRBJ1-5	-	CATQMGGDGNQPQHF
15	TRBV6-5	TRBJ1-6	-	CASSPNTLMGSPLHF
14	TRBV18	TRBJ2-3	-	CASSASRATDTQYF
15	TRBV7-2	TRBJ2-2	TRBD2	CASTGLAGVPGELFF
13	TRBV30	TRBJ1-6	TRBD1	CAWARGLGSPLHF
16	TRBV6-5	TRBJ1-1	-	CASSYHVAMPNTEAFF
16	TRBV14	TRBJ2-7	-	CASSQGWPEPSYEQYF
16	TRBV28	TRBJ1-5	TRBD1	CASSSRQGGHDQPQHF
17	TRBV10-3	TRBJ2-5	TRBD1	CAISESPGPGGAETQYF
12	TRBV29-1	TRBJ1-2	-	CSVSRVGYGYTF
14	TRBV5-4	TRBJ1-1	-	CASSLGAGNTEAFF
13	TRBV6-5	TRBJ1-6	-	CASSRGAGSPLHF
14	TRBV5-1	TRBJ1-2	TRBD1	CASSETGEGYGYTF
18	TRBV27	TRBJ1-6	TRBD1	CASSLYGRGYSYNSPLHF
17	TRBV27	TRBJ2-4	TRBD1	CASTEPGQTLAKNIQYF
14	TRBV28	TRBJ1-1	-	CASSPLVRNTEAFF
14	TRBV5-6	TRBJ1-1	-	CASSPMNRDTEAFF
15	TRBV6-1	TRBJ2-3	-	CASSEAAGLTDTQYF
13	TRBV12-3/TRBV12-4	TRBJ1-1	-	CASSPTDGAEAFF
15	TRBV30	TRBJ2-7	-	CAWSRNEAGGIKQYF
13	TRBV10-3	TRBJ2-1	TRBD2	CAITRAGEGEQFF
14	TRBV27	TRBJ1-2	-	CASSPRQNYYGYTF
13	TRBV7-9	TRBJ1-2	TRBD1	CASSFTGDYGYTF
15	TRBV4-2	TRBJ2-1	TRBD2	CASSQGAGGYNEQFF
13	TRBV28	TRBJ1-1	-	CASSLPPPTRAFF
13	TRBV7-3	TRBJ1-2	TRBD1	CASSAGQGYGYTF
21	TRBV4-1	TRBJ2-2	TRBD2	CASSQDRGVASGSGYTGELFF
15	TRBV28	TRBJ1-1	-	CASSLSIGGGTEAFF
14	TRBV7-2	TRBJ1-5	-	CASSSTGPGQPQHF
14	TRBV3-1/TRBV3-2	TRBJ2-7	-	CASSQVTTTYEQYF
16	TRBV3-1/TRBV3-2	TRBJ2-1	TRBD2	CASSQERTSGINEQFF
15	TRBV19	TRBJ2-7	TRBD1	CASTQDRASSYEQYF
16	TRBV7-8	TRBJ1-6	-	CASSLERTDYNSPLHF
14	TRBV29-1	TRBJ2-1	TRBD2	CSVDGTSGRNEQFF
15	TRBV7-9	TRBJ2-5	-	CASSEQGGRVGTQYF
14	TRBV19	TRBJ2-6	-	CASSEVSGANVLTF
13	TRBV7-2	TRBJ2-1	-	CASSSGGHNEQFF
14	TRBV7-8	TRBJ1-6	TRBD1	CASSAGTGVLPLHF
14	TRBV14	TRBJ1-6	-	CASSLMPGETPLHF
11	TRBV2	TRBJ1-5	-	CASSESQPQHF
15	TRBV19	TRBJ1-1	-	CASQWVGRRDSEAFF
13	TRBV2	TRBJ1-1	-	CASSEGQEVVAFF
13	TRBV7-9	TRBJ1-3	-	CASSFNDGNTIYF
16	TRBV11-2	TRBJ1-3	-	CASSRSSGSAGNTIYF
15	TRBV10-3	TRBJ1-1	-	CAISEWGAFGTEAFF
13	TRBV19	TRBJ1-1	-	CASRRVSYTEAFF